The rows below give T cell receptor beta chains drawn from one sample of a study of blood T cell repertoires in COVID-19. TCRdb's table, derived via immunoSEQ multiplex PCR, lists solely in-frame clones and lacks some. The sample yields about 75,000 clones, about 79% seen once. The sample consisted of peripheral blood. These receptors were obtained from a woman aged 50 to 60 with acute or convalescent COVID-19. The conserved cysteine and the conserved F or W are not part of the CDR3 here. The D gene is left open where the match is weak.

>TRBV5-6|TRBJ2-2|TRBD1
ASSLAWDRNTGELF
>TRBV7-9|TRBJ1-4|TRBD1
ASETGVEKLF
>TRBV5-6|TRBJ2-5|TRBD1
ASSSLVTGVETQY
>TRBV2|TRBJ2-1|TRBD1
ARRPGQGAFGYHNEQF
>TRBV24-1|TRBJ2-1|NA
ATSDSGWGYNEQF
>TRBV10-3|TRBJ1-3|NA
AIGGQGNTIY
>TRBV7-7|TRBJ2-3|NA
ASSLGLYPTDTQY
>TRBV6-2/TRBV6-3|TRBJ2-7|TRBD2
ASSSSGRASLEQY
>TRBV7-2|TRBJ2-6|NA
ASSLGGGTGANVLT
>TRBV6-5|TRBJ1-5|NA
ASSPAGGGNQPQH
>TRBV23-1|TRBJ1-2|TRBD1
VALWDRGVHYGYT
>TRBV14|TRBJ2-2|TRBD1
ASSQDRGQGFTGELF
>TRBV29-1|TRBJ2-1|NA
SAGLGGAVYNEQF
>TRBV4-2|TRBJ2-5|NA
ASSQGTAQETQY
>TRBV7-2|TRBJ1-1|NA
ASSLFHTMNTEAF
>TRBV7-6|TRBJ2-6|NA
ASSLYSGRGGANVLT
>TRBV4-3|TRBJ2-7|TRBD2
ASSQALLAGSYEQY
>TRBV19|TRBJ2-2|TRBD1
ASSMDRGRSTGELF
>TRBV30|TRBJ2-1|TRBD1
AWSSNSGTGARNEQF
>TRBV6-5|TRBJ1-2|NA
ASFPDARIRGGYT
>TRBV28|TRBJ1-6|NA
ASTTLLVGYNSPLH
>TRBV19|TRBJ1-1|NA
ASSIRPAEAF
>TRBV12-5|TRBJ1-5|TRBD1
ASGLVPGGGQGYNQPQH
>TRBV4-3|TRBJ2-2|NA
ASSQLVDNGELF
>TRBV5-1|TRBJ2-2|NA
ASSAIANTGELF
>TRBV27|TRBJ1-2|NA
ASSLQGQGYGYT
>TRBV7-8|TRBJ1-6|NA
ASSPERFWPNMPYNSPLH
>TRBV5-1|TRBJ1-1|NA
ATRLAGGGNTEAF
>TRBV30|TRBJ2-1|NA
AWRSWEGANEQF